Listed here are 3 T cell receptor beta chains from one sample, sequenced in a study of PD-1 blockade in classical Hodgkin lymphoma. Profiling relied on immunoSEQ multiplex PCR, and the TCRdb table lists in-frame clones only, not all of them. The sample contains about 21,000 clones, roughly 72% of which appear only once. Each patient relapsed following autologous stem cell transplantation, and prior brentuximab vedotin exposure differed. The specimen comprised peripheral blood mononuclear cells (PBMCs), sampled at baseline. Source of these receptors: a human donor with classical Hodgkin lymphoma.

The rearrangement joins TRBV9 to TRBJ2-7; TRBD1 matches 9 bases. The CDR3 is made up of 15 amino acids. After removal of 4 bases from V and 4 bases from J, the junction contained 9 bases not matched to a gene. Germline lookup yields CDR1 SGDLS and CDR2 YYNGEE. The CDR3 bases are TGTGCCAGCAGCCCATCGACAGGGGGAGGGTACGAGCAGTACTTC. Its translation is CASSPSTGGGYEQYF. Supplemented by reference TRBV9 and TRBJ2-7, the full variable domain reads DSGVTQTPKHLITATGQRVTLRCSPRSGDLSVYWYQQSLDQGLQFLIQYYNGEERAKGNILERFSAQQFPDLHSELNLSSLELGDSALYFCASSPSTGGGYEQYFGPGTRLTVT.

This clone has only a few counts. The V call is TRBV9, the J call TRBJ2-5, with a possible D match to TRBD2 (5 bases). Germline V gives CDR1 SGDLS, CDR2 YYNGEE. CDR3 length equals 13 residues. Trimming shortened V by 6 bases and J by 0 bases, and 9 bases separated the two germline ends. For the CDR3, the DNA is TGTGCCAGCAACCGGGATAACCAAGAGACCCAGTACTTC. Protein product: CASNRDNQETQYF.

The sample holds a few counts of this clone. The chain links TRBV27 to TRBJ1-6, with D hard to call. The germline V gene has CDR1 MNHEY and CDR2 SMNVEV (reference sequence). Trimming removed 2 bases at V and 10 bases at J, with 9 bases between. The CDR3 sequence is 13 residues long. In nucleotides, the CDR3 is TGTGCCAGCAGTTTAAACGTACGGTCACCCCTCCACTTT. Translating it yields CASSLNVRSPLHF.